These 31 T cell receptor beta chains came from one sample sequenced in a study of shared clonotypes between healthy human individuals. Measured with immunoSEQ multiplex PCR; TCRdb has only the in-frame clones, and not every one. The table includes 660,000 or so clones, approximately 96% detected once. Naive CD8 cells lacked CD45RO, underwent positive selection for CCR7 and left out terminally differentiated effector memory CD45RA+ cells. The sample consisted of naive CD8+ T cells sorted from blood. These receptors originate from a woman in her twenties or thirties in good health.

This chain connects TRBV28 to TRBJ1-1, with D unresolved. With 6 bases removed from V and 0 bases from J, the gap between germline ends came to 11 bases. The CDR3 runs 14 residues. The germline gives CDR1 MDHEN, CDR2 SYDVKM. CDR3 loop: CASSPTVMNTEAFF. Here the CDR3 DNA reads TGTGCCAGCAGCCCGACGGTCATGAACACTGAAGCTTTCTTT.

The V and J genes are TRBV27 and TRBJ2-1; perhaps TRBD2 as D (5 bases). CDR3 length equals 12 residues. V was shortened by 5 bases and J by 12 bases, with 14 bases between the two germline ends. Germline V CDR1 and CDR2: MNHEY, SMNVEV (reference sequence). The CDR3 loop reads CASSPDLVRQFF. The CDR3 DNA reads as TGTGCCAGCAGTCCGGACTTGGTAAGGCAGTTCTTC.

The CDR3 loop is CASSPPAAEEQYF. The CDR3 DNA reads as TGTGCCAGCAGCCCGCCGGCGGCGGAGGAGCAGTACTTC. The chain uses TRBV5-6 and TRBJ2-7; D is uncertain. Trimming took off 4 bases at V and 7 bases at J, with 15 bases between the two ends. This CDR3 contains 13 residues. Germline assignment: CDR1 SGHDT and CDR2 YYEEEE. Filled out from reference TRBV5-6 and TRBJ2-7, the complete variable domain reads DAGVTQSPTHLIKTRGQQVTLRCSPKSGHDTVSWYQQALGQGPQFIFQYYEEEERQRGNFPDRFSGHQFPNYSSELNVNALLLGDSALYLCASSPPAAEEQYFGPGTRLTVT.

V gene TRBV6-1 combines with J gene TRBJ1-1; possible D gene TRBD1, 6 bases. The germline V and J ends were trimmed by 0 bases and 7 bases, with 12 bases remaining between them. The CDR3 has 14 amino acids. Germline values: CDR1 MNHNS, CDR2 SASEGT. The CDR3 is CASSEARGELEAFF. The CDR3 nucleotides are TGTGCCAGCAGTGAAGCGAGGGGGGAACTTGAAGCTTTCTTT.

To note about this clone: The sample has other DNA sequences that encode this CDR3 too. J is TRBJ2-7 and V is TRBV6-1; D gene unclear. The CDR3 consists of 13 residues. V lost 2 bases and J 3 bases, leaving 8 bases between the germline ends. Germline V gene data show CDR1 as MNHNS and CDR2 as SASEGT. The CDR3 loop is CASSEWAYYEQYF. The CDR3 region has the DNA TGTGCCAGCAGTGAATGGGCATACTACGAGCAGTACTTC.

The CDR3 protein is CASSPGQDSSYEQYF. The CDR3 DNA reads as TGTGCCAGCAGTCCTGGACAGGACAGCTCCTACGAGCAGTACTTC. The chain uses TRBV11-2 and TRBJ2-7; TRBD1 agrees at 7 bases. The V gene's germline CDR1 is SGHAT and CDR2 FQNNGV. The CDR3 spans 15 residues. The ends lost 6 bases at V and 0 bases at J; junction bases unmatched: 8.

The chain links TRBV5-1 to TRBJ2-7; D gene unclear. In germline, CDR1 is SGHRS, CDR2 YFSETQ. Trimming stripped 4 bases from V and 7 bases from J, with 21 bases between. CDR3 length equals 15 residues. The CDR3 nucleotides are TGCGCCAGCAGCCGAACGATGGGCAAATATCGGGAGCAGTACTTC. It specifies CASSRTMGKYREQYF.

This chain uses TRBV11-1 with TRBJ1-1; D is possibly TRBD1 (6 bases). This CDR3 comprises 13 residues. The V end lost 5 bases, the J end lost 8 bases, and 15 bases lay between the germline ends. Germline lookup yields CDR1 SGHAT and CDR2 FQDESV (reference sequence). CDR3 in amino acids: CASSLLDRGEAFF. In DNA form, the CDR3 reads TGTGCCAGCAGCCTATTGGACAGAGGGGAAGCTTTCTTT.

The chain joins TRBV6-5 to TRBJ2-2; D gene uncertain. From germline, CDR1 is MNHEY and CDR2 SVGAGI. CDR3 size: 14 residues. Trimming stripped 7 bases from V and 5 bases from J, with 14 bases between. CDR3 sequence reads: CASMTLQRTGELFF. DNA for the CDR3: TGTGCCAGCATGACCCTACAGCGAACCGGGGAGCTGTTTTTT.

The chain carries TRBV7-6 and TRBJ2-5; D might be TRBD1 (5 bases). This CDR3 has 11 residues. The V gene's germline CDR1 is SGHVS and CDR2 FNYEAQ. Trimming left V 1 base short and J 9 bases short, with 6 bases between. In DNA form, the CDR3 reads TGTGCCAGCAGCTTAGAGGGGCCCCAGTACTTC. Amino acid sequence: CASSLEGPQYF.

The chain employs TRBV19 and TRBJ2-1; 12 nucleotides line up with TRBD2. The germline CDR1 and CDR2 sequences are LNHDA and SQIVND (reference sequence). The V gene end was trimmed by 4 bases and the J gene end by 8 bases; junction bases not matched to a gene: 15. CDR3 length equals 18 residues. The CDR3 nucleotides read TGTGCCAGTAGTACTCCAATATCTAGCGGGGGGGCCTTGGATGAGCAGTTCTTC. Translated, it gives CASSTPISSGGALDEQFF.

The genes are TRBV9 and TRBJ1-5; TRBD1 matches at 8 bases. CDR3 size: 14 residues. Looked up from germline, CDR1 is SGDLS and CDR2 is YYNGEE. Trimming at V came to 4 bases and at J to 4 bases, leaving 4 bases not matched to a gene. The CDR3 DNA sequence: TGTGCCAGCAGCCCAGGGGGCCCAAATCAGCCCCAGCATTTT. Amino acid sequence: CASSPGGPNQPQHF.

J is TRBJ2-7 and V is TRBV29-1; 10 nucleotides line up with TRBD1. CDR3 length: 15 residues. V trimming: 6 bases; J trimming: 0 bases; junction bases outside the gene matches: 8. The germline CDR1 and CDR2 sequences are SQVTM and ANQGSEA. CDR3 residues: CSVVGDRGSSYEQYF. The CDR3 bases are TGCAGCGTAGTTGGGGACAGGGGAAGCTCCTACGAGCAGTACTTC.

This chain connects TRBV27 to TRBJ2-7, with 10 bases lining up with TRBD2. With V trimmed by 5 bases and J by 0 bases, 4 bases remained unmatched. The CDR3 is 15 amino acids. Germline CDR1 reads MNHEY; CDR2 reads SMNVEV (reference sequence). The DNA for the CDR3 is TGTGCCAGCAGTGAACTAGCGGGGAGCTCCTACGAGCAGTACTTC. It yields the protein CASSELAGSSYEQYF.

The rearrangement links TRBV9 to TRBJ1-3; possible D gene TRBD1, 5 bases. V was pared by 5 bases and J by 3 bases, with 18 bases between. There are 16 residues in the CDR3. The germline CDR1 and CDR2 sequences are SGDLS and YYNGEE. The CDR3: CASSSQNEGFGNTIYF. CDR3 coding DNA: TGTGCCAGCAGTTCACAAAACGAGGGGTTTGGAAACACCATATATTTT.

The rearrangement uses TRBV7-6 and TRBJ2-1; tentative D call: TRBD1 (5 bases). CDR3 length equals 20 residues. With 1 base removed from V and 2 bases from J, the gap between germline ends came to 24 bases. Per germline, CDR1 SGHVS and CDR2 FNYEAQ. The CDR3 nucleotides are TGTGCCAGCAGCTTAGGGGTTCCGGACATCCCAAAGGGCACCTACAATGAGCAGTTCTTC. Protein sequence: CASSLGVPDIPKGTYNEQFF.

The chain links TRBV14 to TRBJ1-1; 7 nucleotides align to TRBD1. CDR3 size: 14 residues. V trimming: 4 bases; J trimming: 0 bases; junction bases outside the gene matches: 2. Germline V gives CDR1 SGHDN, CDR2 FVKESK. The CDR3 is CASSLTGMNTEAFF. CDR3 nucleotides: TGTGCCAGCAGCCTGACAGGGATGAACACTGAAGCTTTCTTT. The full variable domain, completed using reference TRBV14 and TRBJ1-1, is EAGVTQFPSHSVIEKGQTVTLRCDPISGHDNLYWYRRVMGKEIKFLLHFVKESKQDESGMPNNRFLAERTGGTYSTLKVQPAELEDSGVYFCASSLTGMNTEAFFGQGTRLTVV.

About this clone itself: Other DNA sequences within the sample encode an identical CDR3. The CDR3 DNA is TGTGCCAGCAGTTTATATGGGACCGGGGAGCTGTTTTTT. Amino acid sequence: CASSLYGTGELFF. The chain carries TRBV27 and TRBJ2-2; D gene ambiguous. With 1 base removed from V and 5 bases from J, the gap between germline ends came to 5 bases. Germline assignment: CDR1 MNHEY and CDR2 SMNVEV (reference sequence). The CDR3 has 13 residues.

The rearrangement links TRBV18 to TRBJ1-1; 7 bases agree with TRBD1. There are 12 residues in the CDR3. The V segment lost 2 bases and the J segment 6 bases; nucleotides outside the gene matches: 0. From germline, CDR1 is KGHSH and CDR2 LQKENI. The CDR3 DNA follows: TGTGCCAGCTCACCAGGGACAGCTGAAGCTTTCTTT. Residues: CASSPGTAEAFF.

For this clone: The junction departs from germline at one end; a sequencing error may be responsible. Other DNA sequences within the sample encode an identical CDR3. The chain carries TRBV7-9 and TRBJ2-3; 8 bases match TRBD1. The germline gives CDR1 SEHNR, CDR2 FQNEAQ (reference sequence). This CDR3 is built from 13 residues. The CDR3 protein is CASSQDRADTQYF. As DNA, the CDR3 is TGTGCCAGCAGCCAGGACAGGGCAGATACACAGTATTTT.

The chain recombines TRBV27 with TRBJ2-7; 9 bases map to TRBD2. The CDR3 totals 15 residues. V trimming: 1 base; J trimming: 12 bases; junction bases outside the gene matches: 13. The germline gives CDR1 MNHEY, CDR2 SMNVEV (reference sequence). CDR3 nucleotides: TGTGCCAGCAGTTTATATCTAGCGGGATCGCAAGGTCTGTACTTC. It encodes CASSLYLAGSQGLYF.

The V gene is TRBV4-1, the J gene TRBJ1-1; D uncertain. Germline CDR1 MGHRA, CDR2 YSYEKL. The V end was cut by 3 bases, the J end by 0 bases, with 17 bases between. There are 17 residues in the CDR3. CDR3 loop: CASSQPWSENMNTEAFF. The CDR3 DNA is TGCGCCAGCAGCCAGCCGTGGTCAGAAAACATGAACACTGAAGCTTTCTTT.

This chain uses TRBV11-3 with TRBJ2-7; tentative D call: TRBD2 (6 bases). CDR1 SGHNT and CDR2 YENEEA come from the germline V gene. Trimming shortened V by 3 bases and J by 1 base, and 16 bases separated the two germline ends. This CDR3 region has 16 residues. In nucleotides, the CDR3 is TGTGCCAGCAGCTTTAGACTAGAGGGCCAATCCTACGAGCAGTACTTC. Amino acids: CASSFRLEGQSYEQYF.

This chain joins TRBV19 and TRBJ2-7; no reliable D call. From germline, CDR1 is LNHDA and CDR2 SQIVND (reference sequence). Between the trimmed V and J ends, which lost 8 bases and 1 base, there was a span of 6 bases. The CDR3 extends over 11 amino acids. In DNA form, the CDR3 reads TGTGCCAGTGGTGAGTCCTACGAGCAGTACTTC. Residues: CASGESYEQYF. Based on the CDR3 plus reference TRBV19 and TRBJ2-7, the full variable domain is DGGITQSPKYLFRKEGQNVTLSCEQNLNHDAMYWYRQDPGQGLRLIYYSQIVNDFQKGDIAEGYSVSREKKESFPLTVTSAQKNPTAFYLCASGESYEQYFGPGTRLTVT.

A single count supports this clone. Here the CDR3 DNA reads TGTGCCAGCAGCGGACAGGGTAAGGATTTCTACGAGCAGTACTTC. It yields the protein CASSGQGKDFYEQYF. The genes are TRBV2 and TRBJ2-7, with TRBD1 identical over 8 bases. The ends lost 6 bases at V and 3 bases at J; junction bases unmatched: 10. The germline V gene encodes CDR1 SNHLY and CDR2 FYNNEI. The CDR3 runs to 15 residues.

The V gene is TRBV7-8, the J gene TRBJ2-1; TRBD2 aligns across 9 bases. Germline values: CDR1 SGHVS, CDR2 FQNEAQ. This CDR3 has 16 amino acids. Losses at the gene ends were 1 base for V and 0 bases for J; bases not matched to a gene: 1. CDR3 in amino acids: CASSLGSGSSYNEQFF. CDR3 DNA: TGTGCCAGCAGCTTAGGTAGCGGGAGCTCCTACAATGAGCAGTTCTTC. The full variable domain, completed using reference TRBV7-8 and TRBJ2-1, is GAGVSQSPRYKVAKRGQDVALRCDPISGHVSLFWYQQALGQGPEFLTYFQNEAQLDKSGLPSDRFFAERPEGSVSTLKIQRTQQEDSAVYLCASSLGSGSSYNEQFFGPGTRLTVL.

The V and J genes are TRBV4-1 and TRBJ2-1, with 8 bases identical to TRBD2. V lost 0 bases and J lost 7; bases outside the gene matches: 11. CDR3 length: 17 residues. CDR1 and CDR2 (germline): MGHRA, YSYEKL. The CDR3 here is CASSQDLSAGVGNEQFF. For the CDR3, the DNA is TGCGCCAGCAGCCAAGACTTGTCAGCGGGAGTGGGGAATGAGCAGTTCTTC.

The rearrangement uses TRBV9 and TRBJ2-7; 9 bases map to TRBD1. The V and J ends lost 3 bases and 3 bases, in that order; junction bases with no gene match: 10. This CDR3 has 16 residues. Germline CDR1 is SGDLS and CDR2 is YYNGEE. The CDR3 loop is CASSGKSGTGYYEQYF. The CDR3 DNA reads as TGTGCCAGCAGCGGGAAGTCCGGGACAGGGTACTACGAGCAGTACTTC.

A note on this clone: Since a much larger clone is just one base distant, this may be a read error. CDR3 residues: CASRPGTGGYEQYF. For the CDR3, the DNA is TGTGCCAGCAGGCCCGGGACAGGGGGCTACGAGCAGTACTTC. This chain connects TRBV7-2 to TRBJ2-7, with 11 bases that match TRBD1. Germline V CDR1 and CDR2: SGHTA, FQGNSA. The CDR3 runs to 14 residues. Unmatched junction bases numbered 4, after V lost 6 bases and J lost 3 bases. Full variable domain (remainder filled in from reference TRBV7-2 and TRBJ2-7): GAGVSQSPSNKVTEKGKDVELRCDPISGHTALYWYRQSLGQGLEFLIYFQGNSAPDKSGLPSDRFSAERTGGSVSTLTIQRTQQEDSAVYLCASRPGTGGYEQYFGPGTRLTVT.

The V call is TRBV27, the J call TRBJ2-1; 9 positions match TRBD2. Germline CDR1 reads MNHEY; CDR2 reads SMNVEV (reference sequence). The CDR3 covers 15 residues. The J segment lost 5 bases and the V segment lost 7 bases, leaving 9 bases of the junction unmatched. The CDR3 is CASTIGSGGHNEQFF. The CDR3, as DNA: TGTGCCAGCACAATCGGAAGCGGGGGGCACAATGAGCAGTTCTTC.

The chain is built from TRBV2 and TRBJ2-2, with D perhaps TRBD1 or TRBD2 (5 bases each). Germline values: CDR1 SNHLY, CDR2 FYNNEI. CDR3 size: 14 residues. V lost 4 bases to trimming and J lost 3 bases, with 9 bases between them. The CDR3 here is CASSVLGDTGELFF. In DNA form, the CDR3 reads TGTGCCAGCAGTGTCCTGGGGGACACCGGGGAGCTGTTTTTT.